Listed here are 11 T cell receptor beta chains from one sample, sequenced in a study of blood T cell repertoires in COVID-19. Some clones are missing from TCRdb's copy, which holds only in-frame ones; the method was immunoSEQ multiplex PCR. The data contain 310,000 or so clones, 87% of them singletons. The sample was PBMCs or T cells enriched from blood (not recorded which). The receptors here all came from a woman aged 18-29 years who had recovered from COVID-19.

CDR3 nucleotides: TGTGCCAGCAGCTTCCGGGACATCCGACTGTACTCCTACGAGCAGTACTTC. Translation: CASSFRDIRLYSYEQYF. The rearrangement joins TRBV7-2 to TRBJ2-7; weak D call: TRBD1 (6 bases). CDR3 length: 17 amino acids. Germline CDR1 reads SGHTA; CDR2 reads FQGNSA. Trimming pared 3 bases from V and 0 bases from J, leaving 18 bases between.

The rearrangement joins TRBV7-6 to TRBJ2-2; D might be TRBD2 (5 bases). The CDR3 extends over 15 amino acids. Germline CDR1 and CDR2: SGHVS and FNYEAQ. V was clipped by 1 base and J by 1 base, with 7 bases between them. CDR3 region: CASSLGTWNTGELFF. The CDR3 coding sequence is TGTGCCAGCAGCTTAGGGACTTGGAACACCGGGGAGCTGTTTTTT. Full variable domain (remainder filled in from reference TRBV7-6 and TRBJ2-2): GAGVSQSPRYKVTKRGQDVALRCDPISGHVSLYWYRQALGQGPEFLTYFNYEAQQDKSGLPNDRFSAERPEGSISTLTIQRTEQRDSAMYRCASSLGTWNTGELFFGEGSRLTVL.

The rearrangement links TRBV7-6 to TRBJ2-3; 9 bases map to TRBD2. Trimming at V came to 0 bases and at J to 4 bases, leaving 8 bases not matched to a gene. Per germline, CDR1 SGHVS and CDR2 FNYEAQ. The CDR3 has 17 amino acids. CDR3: CASSLAPTSGPSDTQYF. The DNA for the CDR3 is TGTGCCAGCAGCTTAGCGCCGACTAGCGGCCCGTCAGATACGCAGTATTTT.

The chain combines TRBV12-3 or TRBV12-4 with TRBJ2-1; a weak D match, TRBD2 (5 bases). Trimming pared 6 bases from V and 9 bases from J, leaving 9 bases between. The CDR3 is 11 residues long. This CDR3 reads CASRLDIEQFF. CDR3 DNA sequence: TGTGCCAGCAGACTAGACATTGAGCAGTTCTTC.

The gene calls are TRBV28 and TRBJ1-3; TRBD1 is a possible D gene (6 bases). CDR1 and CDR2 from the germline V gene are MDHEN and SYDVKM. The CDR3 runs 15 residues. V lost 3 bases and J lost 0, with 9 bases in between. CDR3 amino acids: CASSLRQVSGNTIYF. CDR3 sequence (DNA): TGTGCCAGCAGTTTGAGACAGGTCTCTGGAAACACCATATATTTT.

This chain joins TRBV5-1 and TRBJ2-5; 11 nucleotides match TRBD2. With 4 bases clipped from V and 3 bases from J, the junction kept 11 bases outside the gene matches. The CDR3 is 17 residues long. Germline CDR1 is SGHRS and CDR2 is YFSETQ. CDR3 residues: CASSLGTSGGGEETQYF. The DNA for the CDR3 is TGCGCCAGCAGCCTAGGGACTAGCGGAGGGGGGGAAGAGACCCAGTACTTC.

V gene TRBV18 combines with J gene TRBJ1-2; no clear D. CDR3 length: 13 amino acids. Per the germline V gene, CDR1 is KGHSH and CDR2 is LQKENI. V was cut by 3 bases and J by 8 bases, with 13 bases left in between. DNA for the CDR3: TGTGCCAGCTCACCTTCCGGGGTTGAAGGCTACACCTTC. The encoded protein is CASSPSGVEGYTF. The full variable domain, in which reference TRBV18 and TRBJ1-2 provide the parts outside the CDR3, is NAGVMQNPRHLVRRRGQEARLRCSPMKGHSHVYWYRQLPEEGLKFMVYLQKENIIDESGMPKERFSAEFPKEGPSILRIQQVVRGDSAAYFCASSPSGVEGYTFGSGTRLTVV.

The CDR3 protein is CASSQENYRLYNEQFF. The CDR3 nucleotides read TGCGCCAGCAGCCAAGAGAACTATCGGCTCTACAATGAGCAGTTCTTC. The chain uses TRBV4-1 and TRBJ2-1; D is undetermined. This CDR3 comprises 16 residues. The germline V and J ends were trimmed by 0 bases and 3 bases, with 12 bases remaining between them. CDR1 and CDR2 (germline): MGHRA, YSYEKL.

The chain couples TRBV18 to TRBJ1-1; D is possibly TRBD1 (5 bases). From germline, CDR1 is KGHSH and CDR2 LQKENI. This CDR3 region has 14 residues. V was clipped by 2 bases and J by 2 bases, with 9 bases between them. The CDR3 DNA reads TGTGCCAGCTCACCAAGCAGGGTAAACACTGAAGCTTTCTTT. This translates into CASSPSRVNTEAFF.

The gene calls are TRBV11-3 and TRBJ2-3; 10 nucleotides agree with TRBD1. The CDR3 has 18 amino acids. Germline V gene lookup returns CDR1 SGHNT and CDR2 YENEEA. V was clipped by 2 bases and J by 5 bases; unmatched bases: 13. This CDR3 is CASSLPQGQGSRRDTQYF. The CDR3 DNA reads TGTGCCAGCAGCTTACCACAGGGACAGGGGAGCCGTCGAGATACGCAGTATTTT. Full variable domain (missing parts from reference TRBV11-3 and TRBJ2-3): EAGVVQSPRYKIIEKKQPVAFWCNPISGHNTLYWYLQNLGQGPELLIRYENEEAVDDSQLPKDRFSAERLKGVDSTLKIQPAELGDSAVYLCASSLPQGQGSRRDTQYFGPGTRLTVL.

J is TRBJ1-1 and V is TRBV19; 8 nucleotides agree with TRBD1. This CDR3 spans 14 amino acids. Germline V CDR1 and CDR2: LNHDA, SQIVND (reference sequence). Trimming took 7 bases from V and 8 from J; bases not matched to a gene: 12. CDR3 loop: CASILTGAASEAFF. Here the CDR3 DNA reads TGTGCCAGTATATTGACAGGGGCCGCATCAGAAGCTTTCTTT. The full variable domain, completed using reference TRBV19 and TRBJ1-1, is DGGITQSPKYLFRKEGQNVTLSCEQNLNHDAMYWYRQDPGQGLRLIYYSQIVNDFQKGDIAEGYSVSREKKESFPLTVTSAQKNPTAFYLCASILTGAASEAFFGQGTRLTVV.